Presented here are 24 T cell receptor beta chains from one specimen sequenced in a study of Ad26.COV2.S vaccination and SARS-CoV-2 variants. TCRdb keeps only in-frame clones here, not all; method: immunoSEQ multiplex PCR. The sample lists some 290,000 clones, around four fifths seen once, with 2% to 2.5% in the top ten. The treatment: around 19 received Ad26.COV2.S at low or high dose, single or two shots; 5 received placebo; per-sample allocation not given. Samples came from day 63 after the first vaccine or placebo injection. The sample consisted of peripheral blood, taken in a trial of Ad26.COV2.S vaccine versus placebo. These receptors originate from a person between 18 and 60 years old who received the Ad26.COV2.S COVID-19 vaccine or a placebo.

CDR3 amino acids: CATLSRGGETQYF. The CDR3 DNA reads as TGTGCCACCTTATCGCGGGGGGGAGAGACCCAGTACTTC. The chain joins TRBV28 to TRBJ2-5; TRBD2 agrees at 9 bases. This CDR3 is built from 13 residues. Germline CDR1 is MDHEN and CDR2 is SYDVKM. The trim removed 10 bases at V and 4 bases at J, leaving 7 bases unmatched.

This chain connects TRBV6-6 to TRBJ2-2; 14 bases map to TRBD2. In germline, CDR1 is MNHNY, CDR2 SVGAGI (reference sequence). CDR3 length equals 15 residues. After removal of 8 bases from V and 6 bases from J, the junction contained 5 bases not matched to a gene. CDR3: CASWTSGGSAGELFF. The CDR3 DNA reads TGTGCCAGCTGGACTAGCGGGGGGTCCGCCGGGGAGCTGTTTTTT.

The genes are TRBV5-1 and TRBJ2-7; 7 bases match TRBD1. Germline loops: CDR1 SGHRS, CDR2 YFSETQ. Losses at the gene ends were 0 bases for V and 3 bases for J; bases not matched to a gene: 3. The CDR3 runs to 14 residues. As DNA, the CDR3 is TGCGCCAGCAGCTTGGAGGGACAGCGCTACGAGCAGTACTTC. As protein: CASSLEGQRYEQYF. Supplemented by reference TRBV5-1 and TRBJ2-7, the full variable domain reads KAGVTQTPRYLIKTRGQQVTLSCSPISGHRSVSWYQQTPGQGLQFLFEYFSETQRNKGNFPGRFSGRQFSNSRSEMNVSTLELGDSALYLCASSLEGQRYEQYFGPGTRLTVT.

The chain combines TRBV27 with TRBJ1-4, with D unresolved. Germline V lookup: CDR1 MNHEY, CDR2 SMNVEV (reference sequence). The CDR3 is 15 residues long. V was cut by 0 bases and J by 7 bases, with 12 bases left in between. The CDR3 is CASSLSPGSAEKLFF. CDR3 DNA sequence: TGTGCCAGCAGTTTATCCCCAGGATCGGCTGAAAAACTGTTTTTT.

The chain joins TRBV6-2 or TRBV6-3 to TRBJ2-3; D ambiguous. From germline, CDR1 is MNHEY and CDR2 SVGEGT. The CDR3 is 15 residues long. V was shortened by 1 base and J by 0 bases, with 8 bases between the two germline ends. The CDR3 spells CASSYYSTSTDTQYF. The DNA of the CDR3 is TGTGCCAGCAGTTACTACAGTACTAGCACAGATACGCAGTATTTT.

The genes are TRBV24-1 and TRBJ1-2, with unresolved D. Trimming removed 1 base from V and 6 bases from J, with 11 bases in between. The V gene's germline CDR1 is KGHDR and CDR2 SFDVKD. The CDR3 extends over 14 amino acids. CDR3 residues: CATSDFKGMNGYTF. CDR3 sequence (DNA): TGTGCCACCAGTGATTTCAAGGGAATGAATGGCTACACCTTC.

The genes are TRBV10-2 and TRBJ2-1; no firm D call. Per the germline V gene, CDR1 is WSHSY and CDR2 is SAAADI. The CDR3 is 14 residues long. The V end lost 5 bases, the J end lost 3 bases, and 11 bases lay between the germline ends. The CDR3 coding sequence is TGCGCCAGCAGTCTTAGTTCGGGCTACAATGAGCAGTTCTTC. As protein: CASSLSSGYNEQFF.

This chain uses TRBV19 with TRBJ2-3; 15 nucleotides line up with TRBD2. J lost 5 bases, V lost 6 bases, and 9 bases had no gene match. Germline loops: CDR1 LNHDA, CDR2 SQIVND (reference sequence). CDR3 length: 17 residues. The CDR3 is CASSRTSGGAGGDTQYF. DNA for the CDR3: TGTGCCAGTAGCAGGACTAGCGGGGGGGCCGGAGGAGATACGCAGTATTTT. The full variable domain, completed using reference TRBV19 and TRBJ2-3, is DGGITQSPKYLFRKEGQNVTLSCEQNLNHDAMYWYRQDPGQGLRLIYYSQIVNDFQKGDIAEGYSVSREKKESFPLTVTSAQKNPTAFYLCASSRTSGGAGGDTQYFGPGTRLTVL.

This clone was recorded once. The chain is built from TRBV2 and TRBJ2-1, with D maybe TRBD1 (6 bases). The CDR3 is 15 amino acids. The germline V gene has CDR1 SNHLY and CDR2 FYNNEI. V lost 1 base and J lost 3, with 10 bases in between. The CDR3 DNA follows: TGTGCCAGCAGTGAAGGTAGGACAGACTACAATGAGCAGTTCTTC. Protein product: CASSEGRTDYNEQFF.

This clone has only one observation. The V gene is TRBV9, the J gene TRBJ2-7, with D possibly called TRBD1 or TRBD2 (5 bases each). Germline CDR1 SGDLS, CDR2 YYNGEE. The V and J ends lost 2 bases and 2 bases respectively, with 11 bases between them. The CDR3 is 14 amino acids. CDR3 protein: CASSVRDGTYEQYF. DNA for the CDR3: TGTGCCAGCAGCGTTCGGGACGGTACCTACGAGCAGTACTTC.

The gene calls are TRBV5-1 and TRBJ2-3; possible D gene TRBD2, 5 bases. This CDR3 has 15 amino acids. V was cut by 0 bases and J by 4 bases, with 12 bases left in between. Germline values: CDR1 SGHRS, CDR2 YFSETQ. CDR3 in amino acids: CASSLGSGIADTQYF. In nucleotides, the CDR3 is TGCGCCAGCAGCTTGGGCTCGGGGATCGCAGATACGCAGTATTTT. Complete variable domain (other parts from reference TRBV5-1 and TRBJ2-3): KAGVTQTPRYLIKTRGQQVTLSCSPISGHRSVSWYQQTPGQGLQFLFEYFSETQRNKGNFPGRFSGRQFSNSRSEMNVSTLELGDSALYLCASSLGSGIADTQYFGPGTRLTVL.

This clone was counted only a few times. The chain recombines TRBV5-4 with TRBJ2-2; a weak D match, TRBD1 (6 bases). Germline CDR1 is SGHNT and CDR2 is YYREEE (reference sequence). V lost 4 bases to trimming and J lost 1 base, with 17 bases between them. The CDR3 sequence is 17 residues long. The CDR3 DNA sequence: TGTGCCAGCAGCCGCGGTCCCGGGACACTGAACACCGGGGAGCTGTTTTTT. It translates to CASSRGPGTLNTGELFF.

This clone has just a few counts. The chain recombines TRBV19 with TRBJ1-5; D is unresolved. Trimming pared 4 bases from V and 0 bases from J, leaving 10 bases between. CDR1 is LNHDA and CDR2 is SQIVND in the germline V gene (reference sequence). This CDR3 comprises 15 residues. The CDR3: CASSKDSGSNQPQHF. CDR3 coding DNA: TGTGCCAGTAGTAAGGATTCAGGTAGCAATCAGCCCCAGCATTTT.

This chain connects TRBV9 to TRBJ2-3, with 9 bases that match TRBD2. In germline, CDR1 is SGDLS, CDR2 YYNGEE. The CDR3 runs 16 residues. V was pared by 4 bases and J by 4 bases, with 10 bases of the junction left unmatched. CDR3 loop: CASSRQLAGRPDTQYF. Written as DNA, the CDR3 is TGTGCCAGCAGCCGACAGCTAGCGGGGAGACCAGATACGCAGTATTTT.

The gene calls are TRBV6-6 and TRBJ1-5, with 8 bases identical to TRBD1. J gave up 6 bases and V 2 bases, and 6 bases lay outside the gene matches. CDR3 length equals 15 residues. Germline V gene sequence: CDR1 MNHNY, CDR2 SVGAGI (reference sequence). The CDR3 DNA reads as TGTGCCAGCAGTTACGGGGCAGGGGGCTTTCAGCCCCAGCATTTT. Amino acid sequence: CASSYGAGGFQPQHF.

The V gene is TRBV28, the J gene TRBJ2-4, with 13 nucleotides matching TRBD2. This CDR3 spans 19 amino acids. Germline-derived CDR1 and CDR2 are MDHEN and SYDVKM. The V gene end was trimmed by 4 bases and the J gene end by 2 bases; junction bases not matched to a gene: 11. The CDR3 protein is CASSSTSGGARGPKNIQYF. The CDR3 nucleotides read TGTGCCAGCAGTTCCACTAGCGGGGGGGCCCGGGGTCCCAAAAACATTCAGTACTTC.

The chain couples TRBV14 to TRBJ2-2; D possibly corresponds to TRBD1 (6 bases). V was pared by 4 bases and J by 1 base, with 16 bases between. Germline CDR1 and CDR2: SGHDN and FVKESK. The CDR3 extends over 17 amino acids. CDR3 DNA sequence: TGTGCCAGCAGCCCCGGACTCCTGACAGGGAACACCGGGGAGCTGTTTTTT. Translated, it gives CASSPGLLTGNTGELFF.

This chain's CDR3 is CASSDTGYYEQYF. CDR3 coding DNA: TGTGCCAGCAGTGATACAGGATACTACGAGCAGTACTTC. The V and J genes are TRBV6-1 and TRBJ2-7; D might be TRBD1 (5 bases). Trimming removed 3 bases from V and 3 bases from J, with 9 bases in between. The CDR3 has 13 residues. Germline V gene data show CDR1 as MNHNS and CDR2 as SASEGT.

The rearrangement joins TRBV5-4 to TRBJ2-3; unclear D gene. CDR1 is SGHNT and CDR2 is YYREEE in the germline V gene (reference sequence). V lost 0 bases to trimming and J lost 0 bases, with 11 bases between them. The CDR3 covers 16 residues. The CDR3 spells CASSLDLVRSTDTQYF. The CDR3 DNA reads TGTGCCAGCAGCTTGGACTTGGTGCGGAGCACAGATACGCAGTATTTT.

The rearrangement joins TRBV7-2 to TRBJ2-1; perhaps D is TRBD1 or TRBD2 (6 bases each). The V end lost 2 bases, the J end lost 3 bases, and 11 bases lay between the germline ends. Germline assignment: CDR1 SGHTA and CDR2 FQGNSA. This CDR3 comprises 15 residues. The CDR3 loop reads CASSLTGGLYNEQFF. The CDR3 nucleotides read TGTGCCAGCAGCTTAACCGGGGGCCTCTACAATGAGCAGTTCTTC.

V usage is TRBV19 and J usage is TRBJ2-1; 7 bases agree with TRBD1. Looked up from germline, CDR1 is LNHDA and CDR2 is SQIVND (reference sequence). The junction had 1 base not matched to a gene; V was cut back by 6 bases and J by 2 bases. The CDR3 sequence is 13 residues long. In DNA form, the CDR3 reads TGTGCCAGTAGGACAGGGACCTACAATGAGCAGTTCTTC. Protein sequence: CASRTGTYNEQFF.

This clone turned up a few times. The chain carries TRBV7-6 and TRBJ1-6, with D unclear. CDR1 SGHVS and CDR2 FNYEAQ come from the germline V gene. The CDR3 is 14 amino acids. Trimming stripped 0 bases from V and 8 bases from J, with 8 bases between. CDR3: CASSLARVDSPLHF. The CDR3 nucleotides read TGTGCCAGCAGCTTAGCACGAGTTGATTCACCCCTCCACTTT.

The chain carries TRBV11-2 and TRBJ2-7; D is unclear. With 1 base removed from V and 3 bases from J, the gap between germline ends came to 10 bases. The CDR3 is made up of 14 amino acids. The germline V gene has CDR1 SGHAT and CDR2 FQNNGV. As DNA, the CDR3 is TGTGCCAGCAGCTTAGTAGGGATCGGCTACGAGCAGTACTTC. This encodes CASSLVGIGYEQYF.

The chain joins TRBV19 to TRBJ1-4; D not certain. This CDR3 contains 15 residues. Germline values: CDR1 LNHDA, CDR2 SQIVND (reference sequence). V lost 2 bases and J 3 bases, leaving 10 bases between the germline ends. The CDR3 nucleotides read TGTGCCAGTAGTATATTCCCCGGACCTAATGAAAAACTGTTTTTT. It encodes CASSIFPGPNEKLFF.